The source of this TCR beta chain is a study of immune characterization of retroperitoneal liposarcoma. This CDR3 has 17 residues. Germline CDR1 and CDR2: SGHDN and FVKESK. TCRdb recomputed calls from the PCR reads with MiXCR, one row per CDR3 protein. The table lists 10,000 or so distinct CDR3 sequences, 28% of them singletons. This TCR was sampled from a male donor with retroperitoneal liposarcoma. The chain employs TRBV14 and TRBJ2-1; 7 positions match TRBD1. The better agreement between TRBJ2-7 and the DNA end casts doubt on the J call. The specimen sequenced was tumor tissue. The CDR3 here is CASVPREWTGGVNEQYF. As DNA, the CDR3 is TGTGCCAGCGTCCCGAGGGAATGGACAGGAGGCGTCAATGAGCAGTACTTC.